This T cell receptor (beta chain) was identified in a study of technical replicates of blood from several donors (dated by TCRdb to the late 2010s). Its CDR3 holds 14 amino acids, cysteine through phenylalanine. Only the CDR3 portion is preserved as DNA: 42 bases, with reading frame beginning at the first base. V loses 4 bases, J loses 0 bases, and the germline ends lie 10 bases apart. Per the germline V gene, MDHEN is the CDR1 and SYDVKM is the CDR2. Turning to this clone: Which antigen it targets is not known. Base-call qualities are not available, and no considerably larger clone is one nucleotide away.

Libraries came from the immunoSEQ multiplex PCR assay. What TCRdb holds here is the immuneACCESS table cut down to in-frame rearrangements. Part of the clones is not present; checked against another copy, under half of the missing clones reflect an unresolved V gene, and the others are unexplained. The sample has more than 65,000 clones on record, approximately 96% of them singletons. The top ten clones comprise approximately 0.2% of the sample. The receptor's source is a human donor in good health. The sample was T cells isolated from PBMCs. The V and J genes are TRBV28 and TRBJ2-7, with the D gene not confidently named. The nucleotide sequence is TGTGCCAGCAGTTCAGATTCCCTCTCCTACGAGCAGTACTTC. Translation gives CASSSDSLSYEQYF.